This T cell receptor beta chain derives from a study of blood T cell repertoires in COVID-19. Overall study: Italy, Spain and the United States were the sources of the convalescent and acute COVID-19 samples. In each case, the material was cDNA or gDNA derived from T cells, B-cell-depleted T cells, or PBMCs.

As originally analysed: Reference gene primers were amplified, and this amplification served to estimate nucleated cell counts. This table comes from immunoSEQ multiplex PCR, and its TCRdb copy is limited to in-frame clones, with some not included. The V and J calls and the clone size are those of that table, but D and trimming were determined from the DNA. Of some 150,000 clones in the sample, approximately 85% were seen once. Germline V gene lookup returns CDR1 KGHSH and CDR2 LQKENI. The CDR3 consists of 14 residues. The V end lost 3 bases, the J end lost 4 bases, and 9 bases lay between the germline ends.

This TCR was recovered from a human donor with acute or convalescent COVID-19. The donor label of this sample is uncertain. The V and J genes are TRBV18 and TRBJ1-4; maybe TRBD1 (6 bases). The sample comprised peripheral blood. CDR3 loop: CASSPRGNNEKLFF. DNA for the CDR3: TGTGCCAGCTCACCCAGGGGCAATAATGAAAAACTGTTTTTT. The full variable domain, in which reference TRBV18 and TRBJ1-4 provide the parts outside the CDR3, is NAGVMQNPRHLVRRRGQEARLRCSPMKGHSHVYWYRQLPEEGLKFMVYLQKENIIDESGMPKERFSAEFPKEGPSILRIQQVVRGDSAAYFCASSPRGNNEKLFFGSGTQLSVL.